This record looks at one T cell receptor beta chain sequence and its context. The antigen is undetermined. The sample belongs to a study of shared clonotypes between healthy human individuals. Findings and caveats of the study: It was the few donors that limited the genetic and exposure-history diversity represented. Naive CD4 clonotypes overlapped across a handful of donors at roughly 5%.

CD45RO-negative CD8 cells positively selected for CCR7 made up the naive population, which excluded terminally differentiated effector memory CD45RA+ cells. Those who donated, Caucasian adults without exception, all lived in Nashville, Tennessee. TCRdb keeps only in-frame clones here, not all; method: immunoSEQ multiplex PCR. Counted here are under 2,000,000 clones, 85% to 95% occurring once; the ten biggest clones make up 1.2%. The CDR3 sequence is 15 residues long. Germline V gene lookup returns CDR1 SNHLY and CDR2 FYNNEI. The V gene end was trimmed by 6 bases and the J gene end by 5 bases; junction bases not matched to a gene: 11.

Sequenced input: naive CD8+ T cells sorted from blood. This chain connects TRBV2 to TRBJ1-2, with 8 nucleotides matching TRBD1. This receptor was taken from a man in his late teens or twenties in good health. CDR3 sequence (DNA): TGTGCCAGCAGGGCTTCCCCGGGACAGGCATATGGCTACACCTTC. Translation: CASRASPGQAYGYTF.